These 28 T cell receptor beta chains came from one sample sequenced in a study of glioma-infiltrating T cells after dendritic cell vaccination (dated by TCRdb to the mid-2010s). Preparation of the library involved the immunoSEQ multiplex PCR assay. TCRdb provides this immuneACCESS table in a form limited to in-frame rearrangements. Some clones are lacking; in checked studies, under half of them reflect an unresolved V gene, and why the rest are absent is not known. This sample gives about 92,000 clones in total; over 75% of them show up just once. Of the sample, approximately 14% falls within the top ten clones. The sequencing used blood, collected before dendritic cell vaccination. The receptors originated from a human donor with glioblastoma.

This clone turned up a few times. The chain combines TRBV28 with TRBJ2-5; D unclear. The CDR3 runs 11 residues. The germline V gene encodes CDR1 MDHEN and CDR2 SYDVKM. The V end lost 4 bases, the J end lost 5 bases, and 5 bases lay between the germline ends. The CDR3 loop reads CASSSRETQYF. The CDR3 DNA sequence: TGTGCCAGCAGTTCCCGGGAGACCCAGTACTTC.

The genes are TRBV19 and TRBJ2-3; 7 positions agree with TRBD2. The CDR3 runs 13 residues. Germline V gene data show CDR1 as LNHDA and CDR2 as SQIVND (reference sequence). J gave up 2 bases and V 7 bases, and 3 bases lay outside the gene matches. The CDR3 here is CASTSGNTDTQYF. CDR3 DNA: TGTGCCAGTACTAGCGGAAACACAGATACGCAGTATTTT.

Written as DNA, the CDR3 is TGTGCCAGCAGTGAGAGGGCTGTTCCCCGGGAGCTGTTTTTT. This translates into CASSERAVPRELFF. The chain couples TRBV2 to TRBJ2-2; D possibly corresponds to TRBD2 (5 bases). Deletions cut 3 bases from V and 9 bases from J, with 14 bases between. Germline V gene data show CDR1 as SNHLY and CDR2 as FYNNEI. The CDR3 length is 14 residues.

The V gene is TRBV6-5, the J gene TRBJ2-7; 7 bases are shared with TRBD2. V gave up 4 bases and J gave up 6 bases; unmatched junction bases: 12. The length of the CDR3 is 15 residues. Germline CDR1 and CDR2: MNHEY and SVGAGI. The CDR3 nucleotides read TGTGCCAGCAGTTTTCGCGCGGCGGGGGAACCCGAGCAGTACTTC. Translating gives CASSFRAAGEPEQYF.

The V and J genes are TRBV6-4 and TRBJ2-6; possibly TRBD1 for D (6 bases). The CDR3 is 16 amino acids. CDR1 is MRHNA and CDR2 is SNTAGT in the germline V gene. Trimming shortened V by 6 bases and J by 0 bases, and 12 bases separated the two germline ends. The CDR3 reads CASSDTDSSGANVLTF. CDR3 in DNA: TGTGCCAGCAGCGATACGGACAGCTCTGGGGCCAACGTCCTGACTTTC.

This clone was observed a handful of times. The V gene is TRBV6-6, the J gene TRBJ2-2; D gene uncertain. Trimming cost V 7 bases and J 6 bases, with 9 bases left between them. Germline-derived CDR1 and CDR2 are MNHNY and SVGAGI (reference sequence). The CDR3 has 12 amino acids. CDR3 DNA: TGTGCCAGCACCAACAACGCCGGGGAGCTGTTTTTT. Amino acid sequence: CASTNNAGELFF.

The chain joins TRBV27 to TRBJ1-5, with D unresolved. From germline, CDR1 is MNHEY and CDR2 SMNVEV (reference sequence). V lost 3 bases and J lost 7, with 10 bases in between. This CDR3 has 13 residues. CDR3 region: CASSLNRRQPQHF. CDR3 coding DNA: TGTGCCAGCAGTTTGAATCGGCGGCAGCCCCAGCATTTT.

The CDR3 region has the DNA TGTGCCAGCAGCTCCTGGGAGGACAGGGGTTCCCATGAGCAGTTCTTC. Translating gives CASSSWEDRGSHEQFF. This chain joins TRBV7-9 and TRBJ2-1, with TRBD1 matching 9 bases. CDR1 is SEHNR and CDR2 is FQNEAQ in the germline V gene (reference sequence). This CDR3 is built from 16 residues. Trimming took 4 bases from V and 8 from J; bases not matched to a gene: 12.

The chain carries TRBV27 and TRBJ2-3; no clear D. The CDR3 is 14 amino acids. Germline V gene sequence: CDR1 MNHEY, CDR2 SMNVEV (reference sequence). With 10 bases removed from V and 0 bases from J, the gap between germline ends came to 14 bases. CDR3 sequence (DNA): TGTGCCATCTCCCGCGGCTGGAGCACAGATACGCAGTATTTT. Residues: CAISRGWSTDTQYF.

The rearrangement uses TRBV30 and TRBJ2-7; 11 positions match TRBD2. Germline V gene lookup returns CDR1 GTSNPN and CDR2 SVGIG (reference sequence). V was clipped by 5 bases and J by 2 bases; unmatched bases: 5. This CDR3 has 14 residues. The CDR3 DNA reads TGTGCCTGGGGGGGGACTAGCGGAACCTACGAGCAGTACTTC. It translates to CAWGGTSGTYEQYF. Complete variable domain (other parts from reference TRBV30 and TRBJ2-7): SQTIHQWPATLVQPVGSPLSLECTVEGTSNPNLYWYRQAAGRGLQLLFYSVGIGQISSEVPQNLSASRPQDRQFILSSKKLLLSDSGFYLCAWGGTSGTYEQYFGPGTRLTVT.

This chain uses TRBV7-6 with TRBJ2-7, with D perhaps TRBD2 (5 bases). The length of the CDR3 is 14 residues. V was pared by 5 bases and J by 1 base, with 12 bases between. Germline lookup yields CDR1 SGHVS and CDR2 FNYEAQ. The CDR3 is CASSPGIQSYEQYF. Written as DNA, the CDR3 is TGTGCCAGCAGCCCCGGGATCCAGTCCTACGAGCAGTACTTC. Filled out from reference TRBV7-6 and TRBJ2-7, the complete variable domain reads GAGVSQSPRYKVTKRGQDVALRCDPISGHVSLYWYRQALGQGPEFLTYFNYEAQQDKSGLPNDRFSAERPEGSISTLTIQRTEQRDSAMYRCASSPGIQSYEQYFGPGTRLTVT.

V usage is TRBV6-1 and J usage is TRBJ1-2, with D perhaps matching TRBD1 (6 bases). The V and J ends lost 4 bases and 0 bases respectively, with 24 bases between them. CDR3 length equals 19 residues. CDR1 and CDR2 (germline): MNHNS, SASEGT. DNA of the CDR3: TGTGCCAGCAGTGGATTACAGGGTTCGTCCCTACTAGCTAACTATGGCTACACCTTC. Protein: CASSGLQGSSLLANYGYTF.

The chain has TRBV7-7 and TRBJ1-5; D unresolved. Germline loops: CDR1 SSHAT, CDR2 FNYEAQ (reference sequence). Trimming stripped 3 bases from V and 7 bases from J, with 10 bases between. The CDR3 sequence is 13 residues long. The CDR3 coding sequence is TGTGCCAGCAGCTTTTCCGAGGGACAGCCCCAGCATTTT. This codes for CASSFSEGQPQHF.

CDR3 DNA: TGTGCCAGCAGCCAAGGGACAGGGATGTCAACCTATGGCTACACCTTC. Protein: CASSQGTGMSTYGYTF. The chain recombines TRBV5-5 with TRBJ1-2, with 9 bases aligning to TRBD1. Germline-derived CDR1 and CDR2 are SGHKS and YYEKEE (reference sequence). The CDR3 runs 16 residues. V lost 4 bases and J lost 4; bases outside the gene matches: 11.

V usage is TRBV29-1 and J usage is TRBJ2-5, with 12 nucleotides matching TRBD1. Germline V gene data show CDR1 as SQVTM and CDR2 as ANQGSEA. Trimming at V came to 2 bases and at J to 2 bases, leaving 6 bases not matched to a gene. CDR3 length: 16 residues. The CDR3 nucleotides read TGCAGCGTTGAAACCGGGGACAGGGGGCCGCAAGAGACCCAGTACTTC. Translation gives CSVETGDRGPQETQYF.

Here the CDR3 DNA reads TGTGCCAGCAGTCAGGGGTCAAAGACAGGGGGCTCCGGTTCACCCCTCCACTTT. Translating it yields CASSQGSKTGGSGSPLHF. The V gene is TRBV27, the J gene TRBJ1-6; 10 bases agree with TRBD1. The CDR3 is 18 residues long. V lost 5 bases and J lost 9; bases outside the gene matches: 16. Germline V CDR1 and CDR2: MNHEY, SMNVEV (reference sequence).

The chain joins TRBV14 to TRBJ2-2, with D possibly matching TRBD1 (6 bases). Germline V gene data show CDR1 as SGHDN and CDR2 as FVKESK. CDR3 size: 17 residues. V was shortened by 2 bases and J by 0 bases, with 13 bases between the two germline ends. The CDR3 loop is CASSQLRGIPNTGELFF. The DNA for the CDR3 is TGTGCCAGCAGCCAACTCAGGGGCATTCCGAACACCGGGGAGCTGTTTTTT.

This CDR3 reads CASSLGGRREQYF. The DNA for the CDR3 is TGCGCCAGCAGCTTGGGAGGGAGGAGGGAGCAGTACTTC. The chain couples TRBV5-1 to TRBJ2-7, with D possibly being TRBD2 (6 bases). CDR3 length: 13 amino acids. Trimming took 0 bases from V and 7 from J, leaving 11 bases between them. CDR1 is SGHRS and CDR2 is YFSETQ in the germline V gene.

V is TRBV5-6 and J is TRBJ1-4; 8 nucleotides line up with TRBD1. The germline V gene encodes CDR1 SGHDT and CDR2 YYEEEE. With 4 bases clipped from V and 0 bases from J, the junction kept 5 bases outside the gene matches. The CDR3 is 16 residues long. The CDR3 coding sequence is TGTGCCAGCAGCCCCGACAGGGGTACAACTAATGAAAAACTGTTTTTT. It codes for CASSPDRGTTNEKLFF.

This chain uses TRBV5-5 with TRBJ2-3; TRBD1 matches at 7 bases. The germline CDR1 and CDR2 sequences are SGHKS and YYEKEE (reference sequence). The CDR3 is made up of 15 amino acids. V shed 0 bases and J 0 bases; nucleotides not matched to a gene: 1. The CDR3 here is CASSLADRSTDTQYF. Here the CDR3 DNA reads TGTGCCAGCAGCTTGGCGGACAGGAGCACAGATACGCAGTATTTT. Drawing the rest from reference TRBV5-5 and TRBJ2-3, the complete variable domain is DAGVTQSPTHLIKTRGQQVTLRCSPISGHKSVSWYQQVLGQGPQFIFQYYEKEERGRGNFPDRFSARQFPNYSSELNVNALLLGDSALYLCASSLADRSTDTQYFGPGTRLTVL.

The chain employs TRBV27 and TRBJ1-5; a possible D gene is TRBD1 (5 bases). This CDR3 has 16 residues. V was clipped by 6 bases and J by 5 bases, with 20 bases between them. From germline, CDR1 is MNHEY and CDR2 SMNVEV (reference sequence). The chain's CDR3 is CASSARDAAGYQPQHF. In DNA form, the CDR3 reads TGTGCCAGCAGCGCCAGGGATGCCGCCGGATATCAGCCCCAGCATTTT.

This chain connects TRBV10-3 to TRBJ2-7; D remains ambiguous. The germline V and J ends were trimmed by 2 bases and 3 bases, with 11 bases remaining between them. There are 14 residues in the CDR3. Germline CDR1 reads ENHRY; CDR2 reads SYGVKD. DNA of the CDR3: TGTGCCATCAGTGAGCGGGTTGGCGGCTACGAGCAGTACTTC. This sequence encodes CAISERVGGYEQYF.

CDR3 sequence reads: CASSMGPSNEAFF. The CDR3 DNA reads TGTGCCAGTAGTATGGGGCCCAGCAATGAAGCTTTCTTT. The V call is TRBV19, the J call TRBJ1-1, with D perhaps matching TRBD1 (5 bases). V was trimmed by 3 bases and J by 7 bases, leaving 12 bases between them. Germline V CDR1 and CDR2: LNHDA, SQIVND (reference sequence). The CDR3 covers 13 residues.

In this sample, this clone turned up once. V gene TRBV25-1 combines with J gene TRBJ1-2; D perhaps matches TRBD1 (5 bases). The germline CDR1 and CDR2 sequences are MGHDK and SYGVNS. Trimming pared 1 base from V and 4 bases from J, leaving 10 bases between. The CDR3 is 14 amino acids. The CDR3, as DNA: TGTGCCAGCAGTGAATCAGGGTCCCGCTATGGCTACACCTTC. Translated, it gives CASSESGSRYGYTF.

The V and J genes are TRBV4-2 and TRBJ2-7, with D perhaps TRBD2 (6 bases). The germline gives CDR1 LGHNA, CDR2 YNFKEQ. V lost 0 bases and J 1 base, leaving 19 bases between the germline ends. The CDR3 covers 18 residues. The CDR3 is CASSQDSALSGPSYEQYF. As DNA, the CDR3 is TGTGCCAGCAGCCAAGATTCAGCTCTAAGCGGGCCATCCTACGAGCAGTACTTC.

V gene TRBV19 combines with J gene TRBJ2-3; maybe TRBD2 (6 bases). Trimming shortened V by 5 bases and J by 4 bases, and 13 bases separated the two germline ends. The CDR3 sequence is 14 residues long. The germline V gene has CDR1 LNHDA and CDR2 SQIVND (reference sequence). The CDR3 here is CASSPQTSSDTQYF. CDR3 nucleotide sequence: TGTGCCAGTAGTCCACAGACTAGTTCAGATACGCAGTATTTT.

This clone has a single count. J is TRBJ2-7 and V is TRBV5-1, with D unclear. The germline V and J ends were trimmed by 4 bases and 3 bases, with 11 bases remaining between them. Per germline, CDR1 SGHRS and CDR2 YFSETQ. This CDR3 has 13 residues. CDR3 amino acids: CASSTVTGYEQYF. DNA for the CDR3: TGCGCCAGCAGCACCGTCACTGGCTACGAGCAGTACTTC.

This chain joins TRBV13 and TRBJ2-7, with 9 bases fitting TRBD2. CDR1 is PRHDT, CDR2 FYEKMQ, per germline (reference sequence). Trimming at V came to 4 bases and at J to 3 bases, leaving 10 bases not matched to a gene. This CDR3 has 16 amino acids. The CDR3 spells CASSSPGSGRSYEQYF. CDR3 DNA sequence: TGTGCCAGCAGCTCCCCGGGAAGCGGGAGGAGCTACGAGCAGTACTTC.